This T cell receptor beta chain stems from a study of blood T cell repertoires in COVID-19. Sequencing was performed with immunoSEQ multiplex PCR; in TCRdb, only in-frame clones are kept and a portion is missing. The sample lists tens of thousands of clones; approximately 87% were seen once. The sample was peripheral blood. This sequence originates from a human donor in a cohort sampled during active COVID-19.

The CDR3 nucleotides read TGCGCCAGCAGCTTGCGGGGACAGGGGGCTGAAGGCTACACCTTC. Protein: CASSLRGQGAEGYTF. The chain links TRBV5-1 to TRBJ1-2; 12 bases fit TRBD1. The J segment lost 8 bases and the V segment lost 1 base, leaving 6 bases of the junction unmatched. Looked up from germline, CDR1 is SGHRS and CDR2 is YFSETQ. The CDR3 has 15 residues.